These T cell receptor beta chains were read from a single sample in a study of blood T cell repertoires in COVID-19. This table comes from immunoSEQ multiplex PCR, and its TCRdb copy is limited to in-frame clones, with some not included. The sample has 130,000 to 150,000 clones, roughly 80% seen once; the top ten hold more than 5%. Sequencing used PBMCs or T cells enriched from blood (not recorded which). These receptors all come from a woman aged 40 to 50 who had recovered from COVID-19. Each CDR3 is given with its conserved first and last residue. The D gene is left open where the match is weak. The listing skips clone size in some rows; elsewhere it reads once, few, many or a size class.

clone size: .; J gene: TRBJ1-2; V gene: TRBV7-8; D gene: .; CDR3 DNA: TGTGCCAGCAGCCGAGGGAGCTTTAACTATGGCTACACCTTC; CDR3 protein: CASSRGSFNYGYTF
clone size: .; J gene: TRBJ1-1; V gene: TRBV28; D gene: TRBD1; CDR3 DNA: TGTGCCAGCACCCTACAGGGGGGGAAAACTGAAGCTTTCTTT; CDR3 protein: CASTLQGGKTEAFF
clone size: .; J gene: TRBJ2-5; V gene: TRBV2; D gene: TRBD2; CDR3 DNA: TGTGCCAGCAGTGAAAAGTTGTTAGCGGGAAGAGAGACCCAGTACTTC; CDR3 protein: CASSEKLLAGRETQYF
clone size: once; J gene: TRBJ1-6; V gene: TRBV7-7; D gene: .; CDR3 DNA: TGTGCCAGCAGCTTAGGAGCCAATTCACCCCTCCACTTT; CDR3 protein: CASSLGANSPLHF
clone size: .; J gene: TRBJ2-6; V gene: TRBV5-1; D gene: .; CDR3 DNA: TGCGCCAGCAGCCCTCAGCCAGGGACTGGGGCCAACGTCCTGACTTTC; CDR3 protein: CASSPQPGTGANVLTF
clone size: .; J gene: TRBJ2-2; V gene: TRBV7-3; D gene: .; CDR3 DNA: TGTGCCAGCAGCTTACGAACGAGCGGGAACACCGGGGAGCTGTTTTTT; CDR3 protein: CASSLRTSGNTGELFF
clone size: once; J gene: TRBJ2-2; V gene: TRBV6-5; D gene: TRBD1; CDR3 DNA: TGTGCCAGCCGCGGGACAGGGTACACCGGGGAGCTGTTTTTT; CDR3 protein: CASRGTGYTGELFF
clone size: .; J gene: TRBJ2-7; V gene: TRBV19; D gene: TRBD1; CDR3 DNA: TGTGCCAGTAGTATAACAGGGGAGCGAGAGCAGTACTTC; CDR3 protein: CASSITGEREQYF
clone size: .; J gene: TRBJ2-7; V gene: TRBV9; D gene: TRBD2; CDR3 DNA: TGTGCCAGCAGCGTAGATAGCGGGAGCTACGAGCAGTACTTC; CDR3 protein: CASSVDSGSYEQYF
clone size: .; J gene: TRBJ1-1; V gene: TRBV15; D gene: .; CDR3 DNA: TGTGCCACCAGTTCTCGGGTGTACACTGAAGCTTTCTTT; CDR3 protein: CATSSRVYTEAFF
clone size: .; J gene: TRBJ2-7; V gene: TRBV6-1; D gene: TRBD1; CDR3 DNA: TGTGCCAGCAGTGAGTCGGGACAGGGGGAGCAGTACTTC; CDR3 protein: CASSESGQGEQYF
clone size: .; J gene: TRBJ1-1; V gene: TRBV2; D gene: TRBD1; CDR3 DNA: TGTGCCAGCAGCGGACAGGAGAACACTGAAGCTTTCTTT; CDR3 protein: CASSGQENTEAFF
clone size: .; J gene: TRBJ1-1; V gene: TRBV10-3; D gene: TRBD1; CDR3 DNA: TGTGCCATCAGTGAGTCGACAGGGGGTGAAGCTTTCTTT; CDR3 protein: CAISESTGGEAFF
clone size: .; J gene: TRBJ1-2; V gene: TRBV18; D gene: TRBD1; CDR3 DNA: TGTGCCAGCTCACCGACCGACAGGGGCGACTATGGCTACACCTTC; CDR3 protein: CASSPTDRGDYGYTF
clone size: .; J gene: TRBJ1-2; V gene: TRBV20-1; D gene: TRBD1; CDR3 DNA: TGCAGTGCTCTTACAGGGGATGGCTACACCTTC; CDR3 protein: CSALTGDGYTF
clone size: .; J gene: TRBJ1-2; V gene: TRBV10-3; D gene: .; CDR3 DNA: TGTGCCATCACTTCGACAGGAGCTAACTATGGCTACACCTTC; CDR3 protein: CAITSTGANYGYTF
clone size: .; J gene: TRBJ1-2; V gene: TRBV9; D gene: TRBD1; CDR3 DNA: TGTGCCAGCAGCGTCGCCGGGACAGGGGCTAACTATGGCTACACCTTC; CDR3 protein: CASSVAGTGANYGYTF
clone size: .; J gene: TRBJ1-2; V gene: TRBV19; D gene: TRBD1; CDR3 DNA: TGTGCCAGTAGTAGCCCCGGGACAGCTATCTGGGGCTACACCTTC; CDR3 protein: CASSSPGTAIWGYTF
clone size: few; J gene: TRBJ2-7; V gene: TRBV7-6; D gene: TRBD1; CDR3 DNA: TGTGCCAGCAGCTACGGGACAGGTTACTCCGAGCAGTACTTC; CDR3 protein: CASSYGTGYSEQYF
clone size: few; J gene: TRBJ2-5; V gene: TRBV15; D gene: TRBD1; CDR3 DNA: TGTGCCACCAGCAGGACAGGGGCGAAAGAGACCCAGTACTTC; CDR3 protein: CATSRTGAKETQYF
clone size: .; J gene: TRBJ1-3; V gene: TRBV11-2; D gene: TRBD1; CDR3 DNA: TGTGCCAGCAGCATCCCTACAGGGGTCTCTGGAAACACCATATATTTT; CDR3 protein: CASSIPTGVSGNTIYF
clone size: .; J gene: TRBJ2-1; V gene: TRBV20-1; D gene: .; CDR3 DNA: TGCAGTGCTAGTACACGACAAGACGATGAGCAGTTCTTC; CDR3 protein: CSASTRQDDEQFF
clone size: .; J gene: TRBJ2-5; V gene: TRBV29-1; D gene: TRBD1; CDR3 DNA: TGCAGCGTTGGGTGGACAGGTGAGGAGACCCAGTACTTC; CDR3 protein: CSVGWTGEETQYF
clone size: .; J gene: TRBJ1-1; V gene: TRBV20-1; D gene: TRBD1; CDR3 DNA: TGCAGTGCTAGTTCAGGGGGCACTGAAGCTTTCTTT; CDR3 protein: CSASSGGTEAFF